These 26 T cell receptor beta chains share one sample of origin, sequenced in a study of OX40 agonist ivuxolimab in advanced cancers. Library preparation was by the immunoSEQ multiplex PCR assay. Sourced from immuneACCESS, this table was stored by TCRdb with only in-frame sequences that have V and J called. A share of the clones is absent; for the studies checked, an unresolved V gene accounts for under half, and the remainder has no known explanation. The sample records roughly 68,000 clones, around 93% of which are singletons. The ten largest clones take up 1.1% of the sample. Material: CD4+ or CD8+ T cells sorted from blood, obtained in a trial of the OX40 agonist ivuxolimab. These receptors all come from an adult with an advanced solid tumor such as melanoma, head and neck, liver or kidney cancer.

CDR3 sequence reads: CASNGPSEETQYF. The CDR3 nucleotides are TGTGCCAGCAACGGGCCCTCGGAGGAGACCCAGTACTTC. The chain has TRBV25-1 and TRBJ2-5; no clear D. The CDR3 runs 13 residues. Germline V gene lookup returns CDR1 MGHDK and CDR2 SYGVNS. The ends were cut back, 7 bases at V and 5 bases at J, with 14 bases in the middle.

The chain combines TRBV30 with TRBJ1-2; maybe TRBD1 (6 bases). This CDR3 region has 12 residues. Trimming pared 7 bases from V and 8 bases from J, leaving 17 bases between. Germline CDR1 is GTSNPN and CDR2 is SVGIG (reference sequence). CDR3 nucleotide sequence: TGTGCCTACACTCCAGGGGCTGGGGGCTACACCTTC. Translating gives CAYTPGAGGYTF.

The CDR3 spells CASSPNGTPNGELFF. CDR3 bases: TGTGCCAGCAGCCCGAACGGGACCCCAAACGGGGAGCTGTTTTTT. V and J are TRBV6-5 and TRBJ2-2; either TRBD1 or TRBD2 may fit D (5 bases each). The CDR3 is 15 amino acids. The V and J ends lost 6 bases and 7 bases respectively, with 18 bases between them. Germline values: CDR1 MNHEY, CDR2 SVGAGI.

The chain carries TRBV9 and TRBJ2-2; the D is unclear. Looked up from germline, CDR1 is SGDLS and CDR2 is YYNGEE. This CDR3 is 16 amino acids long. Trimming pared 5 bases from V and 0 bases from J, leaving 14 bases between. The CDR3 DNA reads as TGTGCCAGCAGTAGCAGGCTCAATACGAACACCGGGGAGCTGTTTTTT. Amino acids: CASSSRLNTNTGELFF. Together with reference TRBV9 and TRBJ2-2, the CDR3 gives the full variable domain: DSGVTQTPKHLITATGQRVTLRCSPRSGDLSVYWYQQSLDQGLQFLIQYYNGEERAKGNILERFSAQQFPDLHSELNLSSLELGDSALYFCASSSRLNTNTGELFFGEGSRLTVL.

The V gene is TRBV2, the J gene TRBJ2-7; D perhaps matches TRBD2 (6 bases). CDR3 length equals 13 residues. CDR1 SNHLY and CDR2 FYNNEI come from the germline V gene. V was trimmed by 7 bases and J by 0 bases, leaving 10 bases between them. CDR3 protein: CASTVAASYEQYF. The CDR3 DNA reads TGTGCCAGCACTGTAGCGGCCTCCTACGAGCAGTACTTC.

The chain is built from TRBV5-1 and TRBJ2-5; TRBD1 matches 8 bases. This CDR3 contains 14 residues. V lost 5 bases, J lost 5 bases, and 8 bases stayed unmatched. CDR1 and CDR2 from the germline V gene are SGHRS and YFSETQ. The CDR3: CASSYGQGEETQYF. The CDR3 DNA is TGCGCCAGCAGTTACGGACAGGGAGAGGAGACCCAGTACTTC.

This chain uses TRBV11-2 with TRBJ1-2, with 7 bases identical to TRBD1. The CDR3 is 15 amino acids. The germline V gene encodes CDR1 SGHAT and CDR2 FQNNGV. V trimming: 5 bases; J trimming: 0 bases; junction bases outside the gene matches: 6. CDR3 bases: TGTGCCAGCAGCCCTGGACAGGTAGCTAACTATGGCTACACCTTC. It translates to CASSPGQVANYGYTF.

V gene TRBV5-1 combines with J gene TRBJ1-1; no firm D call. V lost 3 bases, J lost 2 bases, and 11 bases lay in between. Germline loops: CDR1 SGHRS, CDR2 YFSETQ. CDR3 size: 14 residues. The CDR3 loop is CASSSLTTNTEAFF. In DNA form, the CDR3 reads TGCGCCAGCAGCTCTCTCACAACTAACACTGAAGCTTTCTTT.

The CDR3 protein is CATSRGDGGADEQFF. For the CDR3, the DNA is TGTGCCACCAGCAGAGGGGACGGGGGGGCGGATGAGCAGTTCTTC. The chain joins TRBV15 to TRBJ2-1; 8 bases match TRBD2. This CDR3 is 15 amino acids long. Trimming removed 1 base from V and 8 bases from J; junction bases left unmatched: 7. Germline V gene sequence: CDR1 LNHNV, CDR2 YYDKDF (reference sequence).

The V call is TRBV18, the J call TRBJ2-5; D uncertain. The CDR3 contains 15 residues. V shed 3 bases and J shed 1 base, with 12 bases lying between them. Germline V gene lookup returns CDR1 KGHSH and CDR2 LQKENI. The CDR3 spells CASSPERSPQETQYF. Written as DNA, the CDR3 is TGTGCCAGCTCACCCGAACGCAGTCCCCAAGAGACCCAGTACTTC.

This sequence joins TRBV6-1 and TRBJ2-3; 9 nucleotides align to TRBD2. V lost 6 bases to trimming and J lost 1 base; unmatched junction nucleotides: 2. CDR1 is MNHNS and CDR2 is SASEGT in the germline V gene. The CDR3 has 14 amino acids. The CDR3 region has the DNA TGTGCCAGCAGCTGGACTAGCGGCACAGATACGCAGTATTTT. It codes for CASSWTSGTDTQYF.

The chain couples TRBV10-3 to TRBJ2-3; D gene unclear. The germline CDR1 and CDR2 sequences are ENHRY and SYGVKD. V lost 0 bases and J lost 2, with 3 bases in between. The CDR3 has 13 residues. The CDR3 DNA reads TGTGCCATCAGTGAGTCGTACACAGATACGCAGTATTTT. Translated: CAISESYTDTQYF.

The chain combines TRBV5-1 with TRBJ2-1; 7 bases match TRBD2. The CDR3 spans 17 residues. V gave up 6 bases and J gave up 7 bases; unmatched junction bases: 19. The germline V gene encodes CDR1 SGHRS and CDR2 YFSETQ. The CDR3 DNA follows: TGCGCCAGCACCAGAGGGGAGGGGCAGGGACTTCAAAATGAGCAGTTCTTC. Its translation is CASTRGEGQGLQNEQFF. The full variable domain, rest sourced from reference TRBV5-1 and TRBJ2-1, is KAGVTQTPRYLIKTRGQQVTLSCSPISGHRSVSWYQQTPGQGLQFLFEYFSETQRNKGNFPGRFSGRQFSNSRSEMNVSTLELGDSALYLCASTRGEGQGLQNEQFFGPGTRLTVL.

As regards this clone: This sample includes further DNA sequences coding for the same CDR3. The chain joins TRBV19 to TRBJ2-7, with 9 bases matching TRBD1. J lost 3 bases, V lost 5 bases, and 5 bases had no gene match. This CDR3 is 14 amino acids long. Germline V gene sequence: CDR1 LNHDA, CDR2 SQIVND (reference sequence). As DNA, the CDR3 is TGTGCCAGTAGTTTACAGGGGGCGGTCTACGAGCAGTACTTC. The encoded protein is CASSLQGAVYEQYF.

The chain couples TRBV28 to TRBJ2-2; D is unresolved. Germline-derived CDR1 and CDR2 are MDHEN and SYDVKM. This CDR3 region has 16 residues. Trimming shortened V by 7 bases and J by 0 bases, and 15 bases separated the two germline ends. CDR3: CASTLRAAPNTGELFF. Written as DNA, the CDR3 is TGTGCCAGCACCCTCCGGGCAGCGCCGAACACCGGGGAGCTGTTTTTT.

CDR3 amino acids: CASTSGTGNTIYF. The CDR3 region has the DNA TGTGCCAGCACATCGGGCACTGGAAACACCATATATTTT. This chain links TRBV2 with TRBJ1-3; D unresolved. CDR3 length equals 13 residues. V was clipped by 7 bases and J by 2 bases, with 9 bases between them. Germline CDR1 and CDR2: SNHLY and FYNNEI. The full variable domain, its missing parts supplied by reference TRBV2 and TRBJ1-3, is EPEVTQTPSHQVTQMGQEVILRCVPISNHLYFYWYRQILGQKVEFLVSFYNNEISEKSEIFDDQFSVERPDGSNFTLKIRSTKLEDSAMYFCASTSGTGNTIYFGEGSWLTVV.

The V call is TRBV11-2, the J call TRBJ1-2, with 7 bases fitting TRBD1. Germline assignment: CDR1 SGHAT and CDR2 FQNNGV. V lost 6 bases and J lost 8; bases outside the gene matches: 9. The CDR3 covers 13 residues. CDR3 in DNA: TGTGCCAGCAGACGGGACAGTCAAGGCGGCTACACCTTC. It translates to CASRRDSQGGYTF.

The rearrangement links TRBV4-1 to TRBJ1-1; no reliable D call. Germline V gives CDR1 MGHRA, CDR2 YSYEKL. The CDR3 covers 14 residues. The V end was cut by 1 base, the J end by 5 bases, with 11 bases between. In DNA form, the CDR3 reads TGCGCCAGCAGCCAAGGCCGGGTAAGTACTGAAGCTTTCTTT. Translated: CASSQGRVSTEAFF.

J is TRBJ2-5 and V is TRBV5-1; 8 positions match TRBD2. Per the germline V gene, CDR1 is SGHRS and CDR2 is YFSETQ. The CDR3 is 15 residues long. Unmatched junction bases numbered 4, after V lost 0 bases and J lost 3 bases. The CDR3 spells CASSLGLAGKETQYF. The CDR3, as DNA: TGCGCCAGCAGCTTGGGTCTAGCGGGCAAAGAGACCCAGTACTTC. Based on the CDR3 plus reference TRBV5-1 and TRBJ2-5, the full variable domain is KAGVTQTPRYLIKTRGQQVTLSCSPISGHRSVSWYQQTPGQGLQFLFEYFSETQRNKGNFPGRFSGRQFSNSRSEMNVSTLELGDSALYLCASSLGLAGKETQYFGPGTRLLVL.

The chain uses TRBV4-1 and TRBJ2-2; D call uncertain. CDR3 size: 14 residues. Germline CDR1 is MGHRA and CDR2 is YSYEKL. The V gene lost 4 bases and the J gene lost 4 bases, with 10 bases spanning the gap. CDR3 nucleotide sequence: TGCGCCAGCAGCCGTGGGGAAGTCACCGGGGAGCTGTTTTTT. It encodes CASSRGEVTGELFF.

This CDR3 reads CASSDRVGETQYF. CDR3 nucleotide sequence: TGTGCCAGCAGCGACAGGGTTGGGGAGACCCAGTACTTC. V is TRBV6-5 and J is TRBJ2-5; TRBD1 agrees at 7 bases. V lost 6 bases to trimming and J lost 5 bases; unmatched junction nucleotides: 6. The germline V gene encodes CDR1 MNHEY and CDR2 SVGAGI. There are 13 residues in the CDR3.

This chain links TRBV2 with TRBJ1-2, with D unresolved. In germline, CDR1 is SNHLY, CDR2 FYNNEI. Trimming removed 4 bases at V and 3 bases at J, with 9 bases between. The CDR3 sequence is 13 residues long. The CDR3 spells CASSGAAYYGYTF. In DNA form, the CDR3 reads TGTGCCAGCAGTGGAGCAGCTTACTATGGCTACACCTTC. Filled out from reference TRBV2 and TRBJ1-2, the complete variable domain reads EPEVTQTPSHQVTQMGQEVILRCVPISNHLYFYWYRQILGQKVEFLVSFYNNEISEKSEIFDDQFSVERPDGSNFTLKIRSTKLEDSAMYFCASSGAAYYGYTFGSGTRLTVV.

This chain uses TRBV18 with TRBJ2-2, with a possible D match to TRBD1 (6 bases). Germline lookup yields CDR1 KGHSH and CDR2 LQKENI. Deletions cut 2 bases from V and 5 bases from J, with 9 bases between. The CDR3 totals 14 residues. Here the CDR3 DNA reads TGTGCCAGCTCACCAGGACAGTTGACCGGGGAGCTGTTTTTT. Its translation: CASSPGQLTGELFF.

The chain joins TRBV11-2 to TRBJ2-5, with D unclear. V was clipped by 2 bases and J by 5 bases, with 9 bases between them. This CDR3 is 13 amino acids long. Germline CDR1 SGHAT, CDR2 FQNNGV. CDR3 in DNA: TGTGCCAGCAGCTTATCGTTTAGGGAGACCCAGTACTTC. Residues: CASSLSFRETQYF.

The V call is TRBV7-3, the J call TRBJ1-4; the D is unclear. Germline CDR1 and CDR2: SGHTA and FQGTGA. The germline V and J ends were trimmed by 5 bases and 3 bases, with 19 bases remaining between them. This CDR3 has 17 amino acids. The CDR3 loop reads CASSPALMPGPNEKLFF. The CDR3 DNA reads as TGTGCCAGCAGCCCCGCCCTTATGCCGGGTCCTAATGAAAAACTGTTTTTT.

CDR3: CASSYYQGGTEAFF. CDR3 sequence (DNA): TGTGCCAGCAGCTACTACCAGGGGGGCACTGAAGCTTTCTTT. The V call is TRBV7-6, the J call TRBJ1-1; TRBD1 matches 7 bases. V lost 4 bases, J lost 4 bases, and 6 bases stayed unmatched. The CDR3 spans 14 residues. Germline V gene data show CDR1 as SGHVS and CDR2 as FNYEAQ.